The 28 T cell receptor beta chains listed next were all sequenced from one sample in a study of blood T cell repertoires in COVID-19. The assay was immunoSEQ multiplex PCR, and TCRdb's table has in-frame clones only and misses some. The repertoire holds tens of thousands of clones, with just over 90% as singletons. Sample: peripheral blood. Receptors originate from a human donor in a cohort sampled during active COVID-19.

This rearrangement joins TRBV3-1 (or the pseudogene TRBV3-2) to TRBJ1-6; D not resolved. Germline loops: CDR1 LGHDT, CDR2 YNNKEL (reference sequence). With 4 bases removed from V and 0 bases from J, the gap between germline ends came to 10 bases. The length of the CDR3 is 16 residues. The DNA of the CDR3 is TGTGCCAGCAGCCCGCGTGGGAGCTCCTATAATTCACCCCTCCACTTT. Protein sequence: CASSPRGSSYNSPLHF.

V gene TRBV12-3 or TRBV12-4 combines with J gene TRBJ2-7, with 7 bases lining up with TRBD2. This CDR3 region has 13 residues. Losses at the gene ends were 7 bases for V and 2 bases for J; bases not matched to a gene: 5. The CDR3 nucleotides are TGTGCCAGCACCTTGGGGGGGACCTACGAGCAGTACTTC. Protein product: CASTLGGTYEQYF.

The J gene is TRBJ2-1, the V gene TRBV10-2; the D is unclear. V dropped 0 bases and J dropped 4 bases, with 13 bases sitting between them. The V gene's germline CDR1 is WSHSY and CDR2 SAAADI. CDR3 length: 16 residues. DNA for the CDR3: TGCGCCAGCAGTGAGTCTTTCAACGTCGGGTACAATGAGCAGTTCTTC. It is translated as CASSESFNVGYNEQFF.

The chain carries TRBV9 and TRBJ1-2; 7 nucleotides agree with TRBD1. CDR3 length: 14 residues. Unmatched junction bases numbered 5, after V lost 4 bases and J lost 2 bases. Germline V gene data show CDR1 as SGDLS and CDR2 as YYNGEE. The CDR3 is CASSPWDSNYGYTF. CDR3 in DNA: TGTGCCAGCAGCCCCTGGGACAGCAACTATGGCTACACCTTC.

V gene TRBV7-9 combines with J gene TRBJ1-1; a weak D match, TRBD1 (6 bases). Germline lookup yields CDR1 SEHNR and CDR2 FQNEAQ (reference sequence). The CDR3 loop spans 15 amino acids. Trimming removed 5 bases at V and 1 base at J, with 14 bases between. CDR3 residues: CASSRQGQGNTEAFF. CDR3 DNA sequence: TGTGCCAGCAGCCGGCAGGGGCAGGGGAACACTGAAGCTTTCTTT.

V usage is TRBV25-1 and J usage is TRBJ2-6, with D uncertain. V was cut by 1 base and J by 0 bases, with 7 bases left in between. Germline V gene data show CDR1 as MGHDK and CDR2 as SYGVNS. There are 16 residues in the CDR3. The CDR3 loop reads CASSESQFSGANVLTF. The DNA for the CDR3 is TGTGCCAGCAGTGAATCTCAGTTCTCTGGGGCCAACGTCCTGACTTTC.

The chain combines TRBV6-1 with TRBJ1-5, with a tentative D call TRBD1 (5 bases). This CDR3 spans 16 amino acids. Germline lookup yields CDR1 MNHNS and CDR2 SASEGT. Deletions cut 4 bases from V and 1 base from J, with 14 bases between. The CDR3 sequence: CASSATAKGSNQPQHF. CDR3 coding DNA: TGTGCCAGCAGTGCGACTGCGAAGGGGAGCAATCAGCCCCAGCATTTT.

The chain carries TRBV19 and TRBJ1-6; D not certain. Trimming removed 7 bases at V and 10 bases at J, with 11 bases between. Germline CDR1 reads LNHDA; CDR2 reads SQIVND (reference sequence). The length of the CDR3 is 12 residues. CDR3 region: CASMGDVSPLHF. The CDR3 DNA reads as TGTGCCAGTATGGGAGACGTATCACCCCTCCACTTT.

This sequence joins TRBV12-1 and TRBJ1-2; the table's D call of TRBD1 was not tested on the DNA. TRBV12-1 is flagged as a pseudogene. The CDR3 runs 14 residues. CDR3 nucleotide sequence: TGTGCCAGCAGCCCGAAGGGACAGGGACTTGGCTACACCTTC. This translates into CASSPKGQGLGYTF.

The V gene is TRBV5-1, the J gene TRBJ1-1, with 8 bases fitting TRBD1. Germline V CDR1 and CDR2: SGHRS, YFSETQ. CDR3 size: 16 residues. The ends lost 4 bases at V and 0 bases at J; junction bases unmatched: 8. DNA for the CDR3: TGCGCCAGCAGCATTGGGACAGGTGGTGTGAACACTGAAGCTTTCTTT. Protein product: CASSIGTGGVNTEAFF.

The chain links TRBV6-5 to TRBJ1-6; the D is unclear. Germline V gene data show CDR1 as MNHEY and CDR2 as SVGAGI. The CDR3 is made up of 14 amino acids. V gave up 5 bases and J gave up 5 bases, with 10 bases separating them. CDR3 nucleotide sequence: TGTGCCAGCAGTAAGAGTCTCAATAATTCACCCCTCCACTTT. Translation gives CASSKSLNNSPLHF.

This chain joins TRBV7-2 and TRBJ2-1, with 14 positions matching TRBD2. The V gene's germline CDR1 is SGHTA and CDR2 FQGNSA. Trimming took 5 bases from V and 10 from J; bases not matched to a gene: 4. This CDR3 is 14 amino acids long. DNA of the CDR3: TGTGCCAGCAGCCCGGGACTAGCGGGGGTCGAGCAGTTCTTC. Its translation is CASSPGLAGVEQFF.

The chain combines TRBV7-3 with TRBJ2-2; 8 nucleotides agree with TRBD2. CDR3 length equals 15 residues. V lost 4 bases to trimming and J lost 1 base; unmatched junction nucleotides: 2. Germline CDR1 reads SGHTA; CDR2 reads FQGTGA. CDR3 DNA: TGTGCCAGCAGCTCAAGCGGGAGGAACACCGGGGAGCTGTTTTTT. It encodes CASSSSGRNTGELFF.

The rearrangement uses TRBV7-9 and TRBJ2-3, with TRBD2 matching 11 bases. The CDR3 contains 15 residues. CDR1 and CDR2 from the germline V gene are SEHNR and FQNEAQ (reference sequence). Trimming at V came to 4 bases and at J to 1 base, leaving 1 base not matched to a gene. CDR3 DNA: TGTGCCAGCAGCTCGGGACTAGCGGGCACAGATACGCAGTATTTT. It yields the protein CASSSGLAGTDTQYF.

The chain carries TRBV7-6 and TRBJ1-1; 8 bases are shared with TRBD1. J lost 5 bases, V lost 5 bases, and 7 bases had no gene match. From germline, CDR1 is SGHVS and CDR2 FNYEAQ. The CDR3 is 14 amino acids. Here the CDR3 DNA reads TGTGCCAGCAGCCCCGACAGGGGAGGGACTGAAGCTTTCTTT. It specifies CASSPDRGGTEAFF.

The CDR3 DNA is TGCGCCAGCAGCATGAGCGGGGGGGCGGGGAATGAGCAGTTCTTC. Translation: CASSMSGGAGNEQFF. The chain links TRBV5-1 to TRBJ2-1; 10 bases match TRBD2. From germline, CDR1 is SGHRS and CDR2 YFSETQ. The CDR3 spans 15 residues. V was pared by 4 bases and J by 7 bases, with 8 bases of the junction left unmatched. Full variable domain (missing parts from reference TRBV5-1 and TRBJ2-1): KAGVTQTPRYLIKTRGQQVTLSCSPISGHRSVSWYQQTPGQGLQFLFEYFSETQRNKGNFPGRFSGRQFSNSRSEMNVSTLELGDSALYLCASSMSGGAGNEQFFGPGTRLTVL.

This sequence joins TRBV5-4 and TRBJ2-6; unclear D gene. There are 15 residues in the CDR3. V was clipped by 0 bases and J by 4 bases, with 8 bases between them. Germline CDR1 and CDR2: SGHNT and YYREEE (reference sequence). This CDR3 reads CASSLGGTGANVLTF. The CDR3 nucleotides read TGTGCCAGCAGCTTGGGAGGCACCGGGGCCAACGTCCTGACTTTC.

The V gene is TRBV28, the J gene TRBJ1-1; D unresolved. V dropped 5 bases and J dropped 5 bases, with 12 bases sitting between them. Per the germline V gene, CDR1 is MDHEN and CDR2 is SYDVKM. This CDR3 spans 13 amino acids. For the CDR3, the DNA is TGTGCCAGCAGTCCCCTCCTTTTTACTGAAGCTTTCTTT. Translated: CASSPLLFTEAFF.

The chain employs TRBV24-1 and TRBJ2-5; TRBD1 is a possible D gene (5 bases). The CDR3 sequence is 15 residues long. V was pared by 0 bases and J by 3 bases, with 10 bases between. Germline V gene lookup returns CDR1 KGHDR and CDR2 SFDVKD. In nucleotides, the CDR3 is TGTGCCACCAGTGATTTGAATGTCAGGGAAGAGACCCAGTACTTC. Protein: CATSDLNVREETQYF.

The chain recombines TRBV7-9 with TRBJ1-2; D gene unclear. In germline, CDR1 is SEHNR, CDR2 FQNEAQ (reference sequence). With 1 base removed from V and 9 bases from J, the gap between germline ends came to 15 bases. The CDR3 contains 14 residues. In DNA form, the CDR3 reads TGTGCCAGCAGCTTAGTTCTAGCCGGGTTTAGCTACACCTTC. It yields the protein CASSLVLAGFSYTF.

The rearrangement uses TRBV3-1 (or the pseudogene TRBV3-2) and TRBJ2-7; 12 bases are a match to TRBD2. The CDR3 totals 17 residues. V shed 5 bases, J shed 1 base, and the junction held 9 bases outside the gene matches. Germline CDR1 and CDR2: LGHDT and YNNKEL (reference sequence). CDR3: CASSEGTSGWGSYEQYF. DNA for the CDR3: TGTGCCAGCAGCGAAGGGACTAGCGGGTGGGGATCCTACGAGCAGTACTTC.

The chain joins TRBV20-1 to TRBJ2-5; D is perhaps TRBD1 (6 bases). The germline CDR1 and CDR2 sequences are DFQATT and SNEGSKA (reference sequence). Trimming removed 3 bases at V and 7 bases at J, with 12 bases between. This CDR3 contains 12 residues. CDR3 sequence reads: CSASPVRGTQYF. The CDR3 DNA reads TGCAGTGCTAGTCCAGTCAGGGGGACCCAGTACTTC.

The J gene is TRBJ1-1, the V gene TRBV5-8; D may be TRBD1 (5 bases). This CDR3 comprises 14 residues. The germline gives CDR1 SGHTS, CDR2 YDEGEE. The V and J ends lost 3 bases and 7 bases respectively, with 16 bases between them. The CDR3 sequence: CASSSLGPGHEAFF. The DNA of the CDR3 is TGTGCCAGCAGCTCATTAGGGCCCGGACATGAAGCTTTCTTT.

The rearrangement joins TRBV3-1 (or the pseudogene TRBV3-2) to TRBJ2-2, with D possibly TRBD2 on 5 matching bases. The germline CDR1 and CDR2 sequences are LGHDT and YNNKEL (reference sequence). This CDR3 comprises 15 residues. Trimming cost V 0 bases and J 6 bases, with 11 bases left between them. This chain's CDR3 is CASSQDRGRPGELFF. The CDR3 coding sequence is TGTGCCAGCAGCCAAGACCGCGGGCGGCCCGGGGAGCTGTTTTTT.

The rearrangement joins TRBV7-8 to TRBJ1-1; D unclear. The CDR3 is 13 residues long. Per the germline V gene, CDR1 is SGHVS and CDR2 is FQNEAQ. V shed 3 bases and J shed 8 bases, with 13 bases lying between them. CDR3 nucleotide sequence: TGTGCCAGCAGCTTTAGGTCCGGGATCGAAGCTTTCTTT. Encoded protein: CASSFRSGIEAFF.

This clone showed up just a few times. This same CDR3 is encoded by further DNA sequences in the sample. The J gene is TRBJ2-3, the V gene TRBV7-2; no clear D. Germline CDR1 is SGHTA and CDR2 is FQGNSA. Trimming removed 5 bases from V and 6 bases from J, with 6 bases in between. CDR3 length: 11 amino acids. DNA of the CDR3: TGTGCCAGCAGCCTCCCCGATACGCAGTATTTT. It is translated as CASSLPDTQYF.

This clone showed up just once. The chain recombines TRBV12-3 or TRBV12-4 with TRBJ2-2; no definite D call. The CDR3 runs 13 residues. V was clipped by 6 bases and J by 2 bases, with 7 bases between them. CDR3 sequence reads: CASSPPNTGELFF. The CDR3, as DNA: TGTGCCAGCAGCCCCCCTAACACCGGGGAGCTGTTTTTT.

The chain has TRBV7-2 and TRBJ2-7, with 12 bases that match TRBD2. V dropped 5 bases and J dropped 0; count of bases not matched to a gene: 8. The CDR3 is 17 amino acids. Germline CDR1 is SGHTA and CDR2 is FQGNSA. The CDR3 DNA is TGTGCCAGCAGCCATACTAGCGGGGGGCCAAGCTCCTACGAGCAGTACTTC. This translates into CASSHTSGGPSSYEQYF. Filled out from reference TRBV7-2 and TRBJ2-7, the complete variable domain reads GAGVSQSPSNKVTEKGKDVELRCDPISGHTALYWYRQSLGQGLEFLIYFQGNSAPDKSGLPSDRFSAERTGGSVSTLTIQRTQQEDSAVYLCASSHTSGGPSSYEQYFGPGTRLTVT.